A single sample is the source of the 5 T cell receptor beta chains below, sequenced in a study of shared clonotypes between healthy human individuals. CD8 cells classed as naive were CD45RO-negative and positively selected for CCR7, excluding terminally differentiated effector memory CD45RA+ cells. TCRdb's table, derived via immunoSEQ multiplex PCR, lists solely in-frame clones and lacks some. The table lists 2 million to 2.5 million clones, about 95% of them singletons. Material: naive CD8+ T cells sorted from blood. The receptors originated from a man aged 18 to 29 in good health.

On this clone itself: The DNA is omitted, as the CDR3 cannot be located on it reliably, and the CDR3 follows TCRdb's listing. V usage is TRBV10-1 and J usage is TRBJ2-1; the table's D call of TRBD1 was not tested on the DNA. Germline CDR1 is WNHNN and CDR2 is SYGVQD (reference sequence). The CDR3 totals 16 residues, both ends included. This CDR3 is CASSSSDRDIGDEQFF.

This clone showed up just once. The chain is built from TRBV15 and TRBJ1-3, with D possibly being TRBD1 (5 bases). This CDR3 is 14 amino acids long. V was shortened by 9 bases and J by 0 bases, with 12 bases between the two germline ends. Germline lookup yields CDR1 LNHNV and CDR2 YYDKDF (reference sequence). The DNA of the CDR3 is TGTGCCACACAGGATCCCACCTCTGGAAACACCATATATTTT. Amino acid sequence: CATQDPTSGNTIYF.

The chain uses TRBV6-5 and TRBJ2-4; TRBD1 or TRBD2 may be the D gene (5 bases each). Trimming took off 5 bases at V and 1 base at J, with 12 bases between the two ends. Germline V gene sequence: CDR1 MNHEY, CDR2 SVGAGI. The CDR3 has 15 residues. The CDR3 loop is CASSPRERAKNIQYF. CDR3 DNA: TGTGCCAGCAGTCCCAGGGAGAGGGCCAAAAACATTCAGTACTTC.

This rearrangement joins TRBV5-1 to TRBJ2-3, with TRBD2 matching 10 bases. Trimming at V came to 2 bases and at J to 3 bases, leaving 3 bases not matched to a gene. This CDR3 is 15 amino acids long. The germline gives CDR1 SGHRS, CDR2 YFSETQ. CDR3 sequence (DNA): TGCGCCAGCAGCTTAGCGGGAGGGCCGACAGATACGCAGTATTTT. This gives the protein CASSLAGGPTDTQYF.

The chain is built from TRBV6-5 and TRBJ1-3, with D unresolved. V was clipped by 0 bases and J by 4 bases, with 7 bases between them. Germline loops: CDR1 MNHEY, CDR2 SVGAGI. This CDR3 is 14 amino acids long. This CDR3 reads CASSYSGVGNTIYF. CDR3 nucleotide sequence: TGTGCCAGCAGTTACTCTGGGGTGGGAAACACCATATATTTT.